This T cell receptor beta chain was captured by sequencing in a study of identical twins. Study-wide findings and caveats: In drawing conclusions, the study used cross-sectional statistical analysis and did not follow the same donors.

TCRdb reprocessed the 5' RACE reads with MiXCR, giving one entry per CDR3 protein. The profile covers under 900,000 distinct CDR3 sequences, with around 12% appearing a single time and about 1.6% taken by the ten largest. A note on this clonotype: The antigen remains unidentified.

The CDR3 covers 18 residues. The V gene's germline CDR1 is SGHAT and CDR2 FQNNGV. Germline trimming cut 5 bases from V and 0 bases from J; bases unmatched to any gene: 10. These data are also associated with another study on yellow fever vaccine responses in identical twins. Per that study: As reported, the vaccine T cell response of twins seemed partly convergent and partly personalized.

The sequenced sample was PBMCs. This sequence originates from a woman between 18 and 30 years old in good health. V usage is TRBV11-2 and J usage is TRBJ2-2; 9 nucleotides match TRBD1. This CDR3 reads CASSQGDRVISNTGELFF. The CDR3 bases are TGTGCCAGCAGCCAGGGGGACAGGGTAATTTCGAACACCGGGGAGCTGTTTTTT.